The 28 T cell receptor beta chains given below trace back to one sample, sequenced in a study of blood T cells in healthy people across ages. Sample-barcoded 5' priming and a J-beta primer mix drove a second PCR of roughly 6 to 12 cycles. TCRdb analysed the 5' RACE reads with MiXCR anew, one entry per CDR3 protein. The sample lists roughly 2 million distinct CDR3 sequences; about 50% were seen once. Sequenced material: blood. These TCRs come from a woman aged 40 to 50 in good health.

V is TRBV15 and J is TRBJ2-3, with D possibly TRBD2 on 5 matching bases. Germline V gives CDR1 LNHNV, CDR2 YYDKDF (reference sequence). Trimming pared 1 base from V and 5 bases from J, leaving 10 bases between. The CDR3 runs 14 residues. In DNA form, the CDR3 reads TGTGCCACCAGCAGAGTGGTAGCGAGAGATACGCAGTATTTT. Encoded protein: CATSRVVARDTQYF.

The genes are TRBV20-1 and TRBJ1-1; D unclear. CDR3 length: 13 residues. The V end lost 4 bases, the J end lost 1 base, and 10 bases lay between the germline ends. Germline V gene sequence: CDR1 DFQATT, CDR2 SNEGSKA (reference sequence). CDR3 sequence reads: CSATRGGNTEAFF. DNA for the CDR3: TGCAGTGCTACCCGAGGAGGGAACACTGAAGCTTTCTTT.

This chain links TRBV6-6 with TRBJ2-1; D may be TRBD1 (5 bases). From germline, CDR1 is MNHNY and CDR2 SVGAGI (reference sequence). Trimming shortened V by 11 bases and J by 2 bases, and 7 bases separated the two germline ends. This CDR3 has 11 amino acids. The CDR3 here is CALGAYNEQFF. The CDR3 DNA reads TGTGCCCTAGGGGCCTACAATGAGCAGTTCTTC.

This clonotype has a handful of counts. DNA for the CDR3: TGCAGTGCTAGTCCCCTAGCGGGATACACAGATACGCAGTATTTT. Translation gives CSASPLAGYTDTQYF. V gene TRBV20-1 combines with J gene TRBJ2-3, with 9 bases lining up with TRBD2. V shed 3 bases and J 2 bases; nucleotides not matched to a gene: 6. The CDR3 runs 15 residues. Germline values: CDR1 DFQATT, CDR2 SNEGSKA (reference sequence).

The chain joins TRBV25-1 to TRBJ1-6; tentatively, D is TRBD1 (6 bases). Trimming left V 4 bases short and J 7 bases short, with 11 bases between. Looked up from germline, CDR1 is MGHDK and CDR2 is SYGVNS. The CDR3 consists of 14 residues. CDR3 amino acids: CASSVTGRNSPLHF. The CDR3 DNA follows: TGTGCCAGCAGTGTAACAGGGAGGAATTCACCCCTCCACTTT.

With respect to this clonotype: Being one base from a much bigger clone, this may be a read error. V is TRBV9 and J is TRBJ1-2; TRBD1 might be the D (6 bases). V was shortened by 0 bases and J by 5 bases, with 20 bases between the two germline ends. The CDR3 sequence is 17 residues long. Looked up from germline, CDR1 is SGDLS and CDR2 is YYNGEE. The DNA for the CDR3 is TGTGCCAGCAGCGTAGCGGCGGGGGCTGGGGGACTATATGGCTACACCTTC. Translated, it gives CASSVAAGAGGLYGYTF.

In nucleotides, the CDR3 is TGTGCCACCCTCAAGGGGGCTGTGGACGAGCAGTACTTC. Amino acids: CATLKGAVDEQYF. The genes are TRBV10-3 and TRBJ2-5; TRBD1 aligns across 7 bases. TRBJ2-7 matches the DNA end more closely, so the J call is doubtful. CDR1 is ENHRY and CDR2 is SYGVKD in the germline V gene. The CDR3 loop spans 13 amino acids.

The V gene is TRBV21-1, the J gene TRBJ2-5; the DNA was not compared with TRBD1, the D call given in the table. TRBV21-1 is classified as a pseudogene. The CDR3 contains 15 residues. The chain's CDR3 is CASSKYRRPLETQYF. CDR3 nucleotide sequence: TGTGCCAGCAGCAAATATCGGCGCCCGTTGGAGACCCAGTACTTC.

The chain has TRBV21-1 and TRBJ2-5; the table calls TRBD2, which could not be checked here. Near its end, the DNA agrees better with TRBJ2-7, so the J call may be wrong. TRBV21-1 is reported as a pseudogene. This CDR3 region has 15 residues. In DNA form, the CDR3 reads TGTGCCAGCAGCATCTGGGGGGACAGCGGCTACGAGCAGTACTTC. As protein: CASSIWGDSGYEQYF.

The V and J genes are TRBV28 and TRBJ2-7, with 8 bases fitting TRBD1. J was trimmed by 5 bases and V by 6 bases; bases with no gene match: 12. The CDR3 runs 15 residues. Germline V gene lookup returns CDR1 MDHEN and CDR2 SYDVKM. The CDR3 reads CASSWTGTLGDEQYF. DNA of the CDR3: TGTGCCAGCAGCTGGACAGGGACCCTTGGGGACGAGCAGTACTTC.

The rearrangement uses TRBV25-1 and TRBJ2-5; tentative D call: TRBD2 (5 bases). This CDR3 region has 14 residues. Trimming cost V 6 bases and J 5 bases, with 16 bases left between them. Germline CDR1 reads MGHDK; CDR2 reads SYGVNS. DNA for the CDR3: TGTGCCAGCAGCTCGGAGGCAGCTCGGGAGACCCAGTACTTC. Translating it yields CASSSEAARETQYF.

This chain joins TRBV6-2 or TRBV6-3 and TRBJ1-6, with no clear D. The CDR3 has 16 amino acids. Germline V gene lookup returns CDR1 MNHEY and CDR2 SVGEGT. Trimming removed 0 bases from V and 0 bases from J, with 6 bases in between. The CDR3 here is CASSYSGSSYNSPLHF. Written as DNA, the CDR3 is TGTGCCAGCAGTTACTCCGGTTCCTCCTATAATTCACCCCTCCACTTT.

This chain uses TRBV12-3 or TRBV12-4 with TRBJ2-2; D possibly corresponds to TRBD1 (6 bases). The CDR3 is 16 amino acids. V lost 6 bases, J lost 0 bases, and 14 bases lay in between. CDR3 in amino acids: CASSHPPGANTGELFF. As DNA, the CDR3 is TGTGCCAGCAGCCACCCCCCAGGGGCGAACACCGGGGAGCTGTTTTTT.

This clonotype was detected a few times. The gene calls are TRBV20-1 and TRBJ1-2; possible D gene TRBD1, 5 bases. Looked up from germline, CDR1 is DFQATT and CDR2 is SNEGSKA (reference sequence). V was shortened by 1 base and J by 8 bases, with 23 bases between the two germline ends. The CDR3 has 16 residues. CDR3 DNA sequence: TGCAGTGCTAGAGTTTTAGGGCCAGGGACTACGAAAGGCTACACCTTC. This sequence encodes CSARVLGPGTTKGYTF.

There are a few counts of this clonotype. V and J are TRBV28 and TRBJ2-7, with 8 bases lining up with TRBD2. The V and J ends lost 6 bases and 0 bases, in that order; junction bases with no gene match: 7. The length of the CDR3 is 15 residues. In germline, CDR1 is MDHEN, CDR2 SYDVKM. CDR3 nucleotides: TGTGCCAGCAGCGTTATAGCGGGGTCCTCCTACGAGCAGTACTTC. Encoded protein: CASSVIAGSSYEQYF.

CDR3 residues: CATSREGAREGYTF. CDR3 nucleotide sequence: TGTGCCACCAGCAGAGAGGGAGCCAGGGAGGGCTACACCTTC. This chain links TRBV15 with TRBJ1-2, with D perhaps TRBD1 (5 bases). Trimming stripped 0 bases from V and 8 bases from J, with 13 bases between. The germline CDR1 and CDR2 sequences are LNHNV and YYDKDF (reference sequence). The length of the CDR3 is 14 residues.

The CDR3 DNA reads as TGCGCCAGCAGCCAAGATGACAGTGGGGAGACCCAGTACTTC. Residues: CASSQDDSGETQYF. V is TRBV4-1 and J is TRBJ2-5, with D possibly matching TRBD1 (5 bases). V was clipped by 0 bases and J by 5 bases, with 10 bases between them. The V gene's germline CDR1 is MGHRA and CDR2 YSYEKL. The CDR3 is 14 residues long.

The rearrangement links TRBV5-1 to TRBJ2-7; D gene uncertain. The CDR3 loop spans 13 amino acids. Germline assignment: CDR1 SGHRS and CDR2 YFSETQ. Trimming shortened V by 0 bases and J by 7 bases, and 11 bases separated the two germline ends. This CDR3 is CASSLVAPREQYF. The CDR3 DNA sequence: TGCGCCAGCAGCTTGGTTGCCCCCCGGGAGCAGTACTTC.

The gene calls are TRBV4-2 and TRBJ1-1; D gene unclear. The CDR3 spans 14 residues. CDR1 and CDR2 from the germline V gene are LGHNA and YNFKEQ. Trimming shortened V by 2 bases and J by 4 bases, and 11 bases separated the two germline ends. DNA of the CDR3: TGTGCCAGCAGCCAAACCTCAGGAAGCACTGAAGCTTTCTTT. The encoded protein is CASSQTSGSTEAFF.

This clonotype was picked up a small number of times. The chain has TRBV4-3 and TRBJ2-1, with TRBD2 matching over 8 bases. V gave up 0 bases and J gave up 7 bases; unmatched junction bases: 11. This CDR3 contains 17 residues. The germline gives CDR1 LGHNA, CDR2 YSLEER. The CDR3 coding sequence is TGCGCCAGCAGCCAAGATGAAGGGCGGGGGGTTGGTAATGAGCAGTTCTTC. It yields the protein CASSQDEGRGVGNEQFF.

This sequence joins TRBV7-3 and TRBJ1-6; D is undetermined. Germline V gene sequence: CDR1 SGHTA, CDR2 FQGTGA. The CDR3 spans 13 residues. The ends were cut back, 4 bases at V and 9 bases at J, with 10 bases in the middle. In nucleotides, the CDR3 is TGTGCCAGCAGCTCGACGTTGATTTCACCCCTCCACTTT. This sequence encodes CASSSTLISPLHF. Full variable domain (missing parts from reference TRBV7-3 and TRBJ1-6): GAGVSQTPSNKVTEKGKYVELRCDPISGHTALYWYRQSLGQGPEFLIYFQGTGAADDSGLPNDRFFAVRPEGSVSTLKIQRTERGDSAVYLCASSSTLISPLHFGNGTRLTVT.

The gene calls are TRBV9 and TRBJ2-5, with D perhaps matching TRBD2 (7 bases). This CDR3 is built from 13 residues. Trimming stripped 7 bases from V and 3 bases from J, with 13 bases between. Germline V CDR1 and CDR2: SGDLS, YYNGEE. The CDR3 DNA reads TGTGCCAGCTGTGGGGGGGCCGAAGAGACCCAGTACTTC. Translation: CASCGGAEETQYF.

The chain is built from TRBV12-5 and TRBJ2-3, with 7 bases matching TRBD1. CDR1 LGHNT and CDR2 FRNRAP come from the germline V gene. The CDR3 consists of 16 residues. The junction had 4 bases not matched to a gene; V was cut back by 1 base and J by 0 bases. CDR3 in amino acids: CASGLATGASTDTQYF. For the CDR3, the DNA is TGTGCTAGTGGTTTGGCCACAGGGGCTAGCACAGATACGCAGTATTTT.

The DNA for the CDR3 is TGTGCCAGCAGTTACTCGGACTTACGGCAGGAAAGATATGGCTACACCTTC. It encodes CASSYSDLRQERYGYTF. The chain has TRBV6-2 or TRBV6-3 and TRBJ1-2; D remains unclear. This CDR3 comprises 17 residues. The V end lost 0 bases, the J end lost 5 bases, and 19 bases lay between the germline ends. Per the germline V gene, CDR1 is MNHEY and CDR2 is SVGEGT.

The chain carries TRBV6-1 and TRBJ2-7; D is perhaps TRBD1 or TRBD2 (6 bases each). The germline gives CDR1 MNHNS, CDR2 SASEGT. Trimming left V 7 bases short and J 2 bases short, with 21 bases between. CDR3 length: 16 amino acids. The CDR3 nucleotides are TGTGCCAGCACCACCCGAGGGGGGAAAGGGACCTACGAGCAGTACTTC. It encodes CASTTRGGKGTYEQYF.

A few counts support this clonotype. In nucleotides, the CDR3 is TGTGCCAGCAGCCCCCCACAGGGTCCGGAGACCCAGTACTTC. Translated, it gives CASSPPQGPETQYF. The V gene is TRBV7-2, the J gene TRBJ2-5, with D possibly TRBD1 on 6 matching bases. The V end was cut by 5 bases, the J end by 5 bases, with 15 bases between. This CDR3 has 14 amino acids. Per the germline V gene, CDR1 is SGHTA and CDR2 is FQGNSA. Supplemented by reference TRBV7-2 and TRBJ2-5, the full variable domain reads GAGVSQSPSNKVTEKGKDVELRCDPISGHTALYWYRQSLGQGLEFLIYFQGNSAPDKSGLPSDRFSAERTGGSVSTLTIQRTQQEDSAVYLCASSPPQGPETQYFGPGTRLLVL.

This clonotype appeared a few times. The chain couples TRBV3-1 to TRBJ2-5; D not resolved. V lost 4 bases and J lost 3, with 12 bases in between. Germline loops: CDR1 LGHDT, CDR2 YNNKEL (reference sequence). This CDR3 has 14 residues. The CDR3 nucleotides read TGTGCCAGCAGCCGAGGTATGATGGAAGAGACCCAGTACTTC. Protein product: CASSRGMMEETQYF.

This clonotype was counted only a few times. The chain is built from TRBV7-2 and TRBJ1-2, with D uncertain. CDR3 length equals 16 residues. V lost 5 bases to trimming and J lost 1 base, with 17 bases between them. The germline gives CDR1 SGHTA, CDR2 FQGNSA. Here the CDR3 reads CASSLGPSKHNYGYTF. In nucleotides, the CDR3 is TGTGCCAGCAGCCTAGGGCCGAGCAAACATAACTATGGCTACACCTTC.